This entry lists 27 T cell receptor beta chains sequenced from one sample in a study of blood T cell repertoires in COVID-19. Here immunoSEQ multiplex PCR was the method, and the copy in TCRdb shows in-frame clones only, minus some. The sample includes around 80,000 clones, 80% of them seen just once. Sample: peripheral blood. These receptors were collected from a man aged 50 or older with COVID-19, enrolled during active disease.

The rearrangement links TRBV7-2 to TRBJ2-1; D is possibly TRBD2 (6 bases). Germline-derived CDR1 and CDR2 are SGHTA and FQGNSA. V dropped 3 bases and J dropped 6 bases, with 15 bases sitting between them. There are 15 residues in the CDR3. The CDR3 bases are TGTGCCAGCAGCTTGGCCGGGAGCCCTCGCAATGAGCAGTTCTTC. Protein product: CASSLAGSPRNEQFF.

Only a few counts were recorded for this clone. The CDR3 coding sequence is TGTGCCAGCAGTGACTCTGGTGGCGGGAGGGCCAACTCCTACAATGAGCAGTTCTTC. It specifies CASSDSGGGRANSYNEQFF. The chain joins TRBV6-4 to TRBJ2-1; 9 bases match TRBD2. This CDR3 is built from 19 residues. Germline CDR1 reads MRHNA; CDR2 reads SNTAGT. The ends lost 0 bases at V and 0 bases at J; junction bases unmatched: 9.

The V and J genes are TRBV6-4 and TRBJ2-3; D possibly corresponds to TRBD2 (6 bases). Germline V gene sequence: CDR1 MRHNA, CDR2 SNTAGT. The CDR3 is made up of 15 amino acids. The V end was cut by 0 bases, the J end by 3 bases, with 10 bases between. CDR3 residues: CASSDSEGGTDTQYF. The CDR3 coding sequence is TGTGCCAGCAGTGACTCGGAGGGCGGAACAGATACGCAGTATTTT.

The gene calls are TRBV30 and TRBJ1-6; D perhaps matches TRBD1 (5 bases). Germline values: CDR1 GTSNPN, CDR2 SVGIG (reference sequence). V was cut by 8 bases and J by 9 bases, with 14 bases left in between. The CDR3 spans 12 residues. Here the CDR3 reads CAARRQGSPLHF. Written as DNA, the CDR3 is TGTGCCGCCAGACGGCAGGGTTCACCCCTCCACTTT. The full variable domain, completed using reference TRBV30 and TRBJ1-6, is SQTIHQWPATLVQPVGSPLSLECTVEGTSNPNLYWYRQAAGRGLQLLFYSVGIGQISSEVPQNLSASRPQDRQFILSSKKLLLSDSGFYLCAARRQGSPLHFGNGTRLTVT.

With respect to this clone: One end of the junction does not line up with germline, which may come from a read error. The V call is TRBV7-7, the J call TRBJ2-2; 7 bases agree with TRBD1. The CDR3 spans 18 residues. Germline-derived CDR1 and CDR2 are SSHAT and FNYEAQ (reference sequence). The CDR3 protein is CASSLEAQGTGVAGELFF. CDR3 nucleotide sequence: TGTGCTAGCAGCTTAGAGGCCCAGGGAACAGGGGTAGCAGGGGAGCTGTTTTTT.

The V call is TRBV9, the J call TRBJ1-1; TRBD1 matches 10 bases. V shed 3 bases and J 0 bases; nucleotides not matched to a gene: 2. Germline CDR1 SGDLS, CDR2 YYNGEE. The CDR3 is 15 amino acids. The CDR3 DNA is TGTGCCAGCAGCGGGACAGGGGGGATGAACACTGAAGCTTTCTTT. Protein product: CASSGTGGMNTEAFF.

The gene calls are TRBV30 and TRBJ1-2; possibly TRBD1 for D (5 bases). The CDR3 has 13 amino acids. Trimming pared 0 bases from V and 7 bases from J, leaving 12 bases between. The germline CDR1 and CDR2 sequences are GTSNPN and SVGIG (reference sequence). CDR3 DNA: TGTGCCTGGAGTGTAAACAGGTTCGGTGGCTACACCTTC. It codes for CAWSVNRFGGYTF.

This clone was picked up one time. The chain recombines TRBV25-1 with TRBJ2-3; D not certain. Trimming removed 1 base from V and 0 bases from J, with 11 bases in between. The CDR3 spans 16 residues. Germline V gene sequence: CDR1 MGHDK, CDR2 SYGVNS. CDR3 in DNA: TGTGCCAGCAGTGAATGGTCTAGATCTAGCACAGATACGCAGTATTTT. It translates to CASSEWSRSSTDTQYF.

The V and J genes are TRBV10-3 and TRBJ1-3; D gene ambiguous. V dropped 3 bases and J dropped 0 bases, with 12 bases sitting between them. In germline, CDR1 is ENHRY, CDR2 SYGVKD. CDR3 length: 16 residues. The CDR3 reads CAISERLVSSGNTIYF. DNA for the CDR3: TGTGCCATCAGTGAAAGACTGGTTAGCTCTGGAAACACCATATATTTT.

The rearrangement uses TRBV28 and TRBJ1-4, with 7 bases identical to TRBD1. Germline V CDR1 and CDR2: MDHEN, SYDVKM. This CDR3 comprises 15 residues. V shed 3 bases, J shed 8 bases, and the junction held 9 bases outside the gene matches. The CDR3 bases are TGTGCCAGCAGTTTTGACAGGGCCAAGGGAGAAAAACTGTTTTTT. As protein: CASSFDRAKGEKLFF.

This clone was observed a handful of times. This chain uses TRBV2 with TRBJ1-5; 8 nucleotides align to TRBD1. The CDR3 is made up of 14 amino acids. CDR1 is SNHLY, CDR2 FYNNEI, per germline. The V gene end was trimmed by 6 bases and the J gene end by 6 bases; junction bases not matched to a gene: 7. Here the CDR3 reads CASSATGARQPQHF. The CDR3 DNA reads as TGTGCCAGCAGCGCGACAGGGGCTCGTCAGCCCCAGCATTTT.

This sequence joins TRBV28 and TRBJ1-6, with D tentatively TRBD1 (6 bases). Germline CDR1 is MDHEN and CDR2 is SYDVKM. This CDR3 contains 17 residues. The V end lost 6 bases, the J end lost 3 bases, and 18 bases lay between the germline ends. The chain's CDR3 is CASSLGWSGDYNSPLHF. In DNA, the CDR3 is TGTGCCAGCAGCTTAGGGTGGTCAGGGGACTATAATTCACCCCTCCACTTT.

The chain links TRBV19 to TRBJ1-5; no definite D call. This CDR3 spans 14 amino acids. V lost 2 bases to trimming and J lost 4 bases, with 9 bases between them. From germline, CDR1 is LNHDA and CDR2 SQIVND (reference sequence). In DNA, the CDR3 is TGTGCCAGTAGTATACCCAGAAGAAATCAGCCCCAGCATTTT. The encoded protein is CASSIPRRNQPQHF.

The gene calls are TRBV6-6 and TRBJ2-7, with 7 positions matching TRBD1. This CDR3 contains 14 residues. J gave up 4 bases and V 2 bases, and 5 bases lay outside the gene matches. CDR1 is MNHNY and CDR2 is SVGAGI in the germline V gene (reference sequence). The CDR3 DNA sequence: TGTGCCAGCAGTTACCGGGACAGACTTTACGAGCAGTACTTC. Translation: CASSYRDRLYEQYF.

The chain employs TRBV7-9 and TRBJ2-7; 14 bases align to TRBD2. Germline V lookup: CDR1 SEHNR, CDR2 FQNEAQ (reference sequence). The V gene end was trimmed by 5 bases and the J gene end by 2 bases; junction bases not matched to a gene: 8. The CDR3 loop spans 17 amino acids. The CDR3 coding sequence is TGTGCCAGCAGCCCAGGGGGACTAGCGGGAGCCACCTACGAGCAGTACTTC. Amino acid sequence: CASSPGGLAGATYEQYF.

In DNA, the CDR3 is TGTGCCAGCACCAGGGACAGGGGTGGCTATGGCTACACCTTC. It specifies CASTRDRGGYGYTF. The chain links TRBV11-2 to TRBJ1-2; 10 nucleotides line up with TRBD1. This CDR3 spans 14 amino acids. Germline CDR1 reads SGHAT; CDR2 reads FQNNGV. V trimming: 7 bases; J trimming: 4 bases; junction bases outside the gene matches: 6.

This sequence joins TRBV6-1 and TRBJ2-3, with 8 bases aligning to TRBD2. CDR1 and CDR2 from the germline V gene are MNHNS and SASEGT. The CDR3 has 15 residues. Unmatched junction bases numbered 6, after V lost 4 bases and J lost 3 bases. CDR3 residues: CASSGAGAVTDTQYF. The CDR3 DNA is TGTGCCAGCAGTGGAGCGGGAGCTGTTACAGATACGCAGTATTTT.

The genes are TRBV2 and TRBJ2-1; 8 bases fit TRBD2. CDR1 and CDR2 (germline): SNHLY, FYNNEI. The J segment lost 6 bases and the V segment lost 6 bases, leaving 10 bases of the junction unmatched. The CDR3 consists of 15 residues. The CDR3 DNA sequence: TGTGCCAGCAGACAGTCCGGGACTAGTTTCAATGAGCAGTTCTTC. This sequence encodes CASRQSGTSFNEQFF.

The V call is TRBV28, the J call TRBJ2-4; 7 nucleotides align to TRBD2. This CDR3 has 15 residues. In germline, CDR1 is MDHEN, CDR2 SYDVKM. V shed 2 bases and J 2 bases; nucleotides not matched to a gene: 3. Here the CDR3 reads CASSLTGGTKNIQYF. In DNA form, the CDR3 reads TGTGCCAGCAGTTTAACGGGAGGTACCAAAAACATTCAGTACTTC.

The rearrangement joins TRBV14 to TRBJ2-2; D might be TRBD2 (6 bases). V was pared by 1 base and J by 7 bases, with 16 bases between. CDR1 and CDR2 from the germline V gene are SGHDN and FVKESK. The CDR3 covers 16 residues. CDR3 DNA sequence: TGTGCCAGCAGCCAAGGGTCATGGAGGGAGGACGGGGAGCTGTTTTTT. Translation gives CASSQGSWREDGELFF.

This chain links TRBV2 with TRBJ1-4; unclear D gene. The length of the CDR3 is 14 residues. Germline V CDR1 and CDR2: SNHLY, FYNNEI. Trimming took off 3 bases at V and 8 bases at J, with 13 bases between the two ends. CDR3 sequence reads: CASSEFPSREKLFF. The DNA of the CDR3 is TGTGCCAGCAGTGAGTTTCCATCGCGGGAAAAACTGTTTTTT.

This clone is a singleton in its sample. V gene TRBV28 combines with J gene TRBJ1-1; a weak D match, TRBD1 (5 bases). Germline assignment: CDR1 MDHEN and CDR2 SYDVKM. The CDR3 is 12 amino acids. Trimming took 3 bases from V and 11 from J, leaving 13 bases between them. The CDR3: CASSLGGSRAFF. CDR3 coding DNA: TGTGCCAGCAGTTTGGGGGGGAGTAGGGCTTTCTTT.

V gene TRBV6-5 combines with J gene TRBJ2-1, with 7 bases aligning to TRBD1. The CDR3 is made up of 13 amino acids. V lost 5 bases, J lost 3 bases, and 1 base stayed unmatched. The germline V gene encodes CDR1 MNHEY and CDR2 SVGAGI. CDR3 nucleotide sequence: TGTGCCAGCAGTCGACAGGGCTACAATGAGCAGTTCTTC. It yields the protein CASSRQGYNEQFF.

This clone was seen more than once but under ten times. V gene TRBV7-9 combines with J gene TRBJ2-3; 7 bases agree with TRBD1. Germline CDR1 reads SEHNR; CDR2 reads FQNEAQ (reference sequence). The CDR3 is 15 amino acids. With 2 bases clipped from V and 4 bases from J, the junction kept 6 bases outside the gene matches. CDR3 DNA: TGTGCCAGCAGCTTAAAGGGGGCAAGGGCAGATACGCAGTATTTT. It codes for CASSLKGARADTQYF.

The chain combines TRBV30 with TRBJ1-1; 7 nucleotides align to TRBD1. Germline V gene lookup returns CDR1 GTSNPN and CDR2 SVGIG (reference sequence). This CDR3 has 14 residues. With 3 bases clipped from V and 0 bases from J, the junction kept 4 bases outside the gene matches. In DNA form, the CDR3 reads TGTGCCTGGAGAAACAGGGGCATGAACACTGAAGCTTTCTTT. It codes for CAWRNRGMNTEAFF.

The J gene is TRBJ1-4, the V gene TRBV5-4, with a possible D match to TRBD1 (6 bases). Deletions cut 4 bases from V and 7 bases from J, with 17 bases between. Per the germline V gene, CDR1 is SGHNT and CDR2 is YYREEE (reference sequence). CDR3 length: 15 amino acids. CDR3 in DNA: TGTGCCAGCAGCGTGAGCAGGGGTATAGGTGAAAAACTGTTTTTT. This sequence encodes CASSVSRGIGEKLFF.

This chain joins TRBV19 and TRBJ2-6, with 8 bases lining up with TRBD1. The CDR3 totals 19 residues. Trimming removed 6 bases from V and 2 bases from J; junction bases left unmatched: 15. Germline loops: CDR1 LNHDA, CDR2 SQIVND (reference sequence). CDR3 DNA sequence: TGTGCCAGTAGCGATCCGGGACAGGCTACCCTTGCTGGGGCCAACGTCCTGACTTTC. Its translation: CASSDPGQATLAGANVLTF.